These 31 T cell receptor beta chains share one sample of origin, sequenced in a study of glioma-infiltrating T cells after dendritic cell vaccination. Profiled with immunoSEQ multiplex PCR; TCRdb holds only in-frame clones, not every one. The sample lists fewer than 85,000 clones, 81% occurring once. The input for sequencing was blood, taken before dendritic cell vaccination. The source of these receptors is a human donor with glioblastoma.

The V call is TRBV19, the J call TRBJ1-5; D not resolved. The V end was cut by 3 bases, the J end by 0 bases, with 21 bases between. The CDR3 length is 19 residues. In germline, CDR1 is LNHDA, CDR2 SQIVND (reference sequence). CDR3 amino acids: CASSIGVTGLRISNQPQHF. CDR3 DNA sequence: TGTGCCAGTAGTATTGGAGTGACGGGGTTAAGGATTAGCAATCAGCCCCAGCATTTT. Together with reference TRBV19 and TRBJ1-5, the CDR3 gives the full variable domain: DGGITQSPKYLFRKEGQNVTLSCEQNLNHDAMYWYRQDPGQGLRLIYYSQIVNDFQKGDIAEGYSVSREKKESFPLTVTSAQKNPTAFYLCASSIGVTGLRISNQPQHFGDGTRLSIL.

The chain joins TRBV29-1 to TRBJ2-2; TRBD1 might be the D (5 bases). The ends were cut back, 8 bases at V and 4 bases at J, with 11 bases in the middle. Germline-derived CDR1 and CDR2 are SQVTM and ANQGSEA. CDR3 length: 12 amino acids. CDR3 loop: CSSTGGTGELFF. In DNA form, the CDR3 reads TGCAGCTCCACAGGTGGCACCGGGGAGCTGTTTTTT.

The chain links TRBV4-3 to TRBJ1-4; D unresolved. The CDR3 has 16 amino acids. The V end lost 0 bases, the J end lost 3 bases, and 11 bases lay between the germline ends. Germline V gene data show CDR1 as LGHNA and CDR2 as YSLEER. The CDR3 here is CASSQDTVAPNEKLFF. CDR3 sequence (DNA): TGCGCCAGCAGCCAAGATACAGTCGCTCCTAATGAAAAACTGTTTTTT.

V and J are TRBV27 and TRBJ1-1; perhaps TRBD1 as D (5 bases). Germline CDR1 and CDR2: MNHEY and SMNVEV (reference sequence). V lost 5 bases and J 1 base, leaving 8 bases between the germline ends. The CDR3 sequence is 13 residues long. In DNA form, the CDR3 reads TGTGCCAGCAGTCTGGGGGGGAACACTGAAGCTTTCTTT. The encoded protein is CASSLGGNTEAFF.

The chain recombines TRBV4-3 with TRBJ1-4, with TRBD1 as a possible D gene (6 bases). Germline CDR1 reads LGHNA; CDR2 reads YSLEER. The CDR3 covers 17 residues. The V and J ends lost 0 bases and 0 bases respectively, with 11 bases between them. CDR3 region: CASSQDARGATNEKLFF. CDR3 DNA: TGCGCCAGCAGCCAAGATGCCAGGGGAGCAACTAATGAAAAACTGTTTTTT.

In its sample, this clone was seen a few times. The J gene is TRBJ2-7, the V gene TRBV5-4; 12 positions match TRBD2. J was trimmed by 1 base and V by 3 bases; bases with no gene match: 8. Germline CDR1 SGHNT, CDR2 YYREEE (reference sequence). There are 17 residues in the CDR3. CDR3 in DNA: TGTGCCAGCAGCTCAGGACTAGCGGGGTCCTCTTCCTACGAGCAGTACTTC. Protein product: CASSSGLAGSSSYEQYF.

This clone was found a few times. V and J are TRBV6-5 and TRBJ2-6, with 8 bases that match TRBD2. CDR1 is MNHEY, CDR2 SVGAGI, per germline. The J segment lost 3 bases and the V segment lost 6 bases, leaving 4 bases of the junction unmatched. The CDR3 loop spans 15 amino acids. The CDR3, as DNA: TGTGCCAGCAGCAAAGCGGGGGATGGGGCCAACGTCCTGACTTTC. Protein: CASSKAGDGANVLTF.

The genes are TRBV2 and TRBJ2-7; 11 bases match TRBD2. There are 15 residues in the CDR3. Looked up from germline, CDR1 is SNHLY and CDR2 is FYNNEI. The J segment lost 0 bases and the V segment lost 6 bases, leaving 4 bases of the junction unmatched. CDR3 amino acids: CASSGTSGFSYEQYF. The CDR3 DNA reads as TGTGCCAGCAGCGGGACTAGCGGTTTCTCCTACGAGCAGTACTTC.

The table lists this clone with a few counts. This rearrangement joins TRBV7-2 to TRBJ2-7, with 9 bases that match TRBD2. The CDR3 totals 18 residues. CDR1 is SGHTA and CDR2 is FQGNSA in the germline V gene. Germline trimming cut 4 bases from V and 0 bases from J; bases unmatched to any gene: 13. The DNA for the CDR3 is TGTGCCAGCAGCTACCAGACTAGCGGTCCCGGTAGCTCCTACGAGCAGTACTTC. Translation gives CASSYQTSGPGSSYEQYF.

This chain connects TRBV29-1 to TRBJ1-2; the D gene is possibly TRBD1 (5 bases). CDR3 size: 12 residues. The germline V gene encodes CDR1 SQVTM and CDR2 ANQGSEA. Trimming took 6 bases from V and 7 from J, leaving 15 bases between them. CDR3 amino acids: CSVGIGQGGYTF. Written as DNA, the CDR3 is TGCAGCGTCGGAATTGGGCAGGGTGGCTACACCTTC.

The table lists this clone with a few counts. This chain links TRBV4-2 with TRBJ1-2, with 7 bases lining up with TRBD1. Germline V gene lookup returns CDR1 LGHNA and CDR2 YNFKEQ. The CDR3 totals 14 residues. The V segment lost 2 bases and the J segment 4 bases; nucleotides outside the gene matches: 4. For the CDR3, the DNA is TGTGCCAGCAGCCAAAACAGGGGCGGCTATGGCTACACCTTC. It specifies CASSQNRGGYGYTF.

This rearrangement joins TRBV2 to TRBJ1-1; no reliable D call. The CDR3 covers 14 residues. Germline lookup yields CDR1 SNHLY and CDR2 FYNNEI. Trimming removed 4 bases from V and 0 bases from J, with 9 bases in between. The CDR3 nucleotides are TGTGCCAGCAGTGTTGAAACATTGAACACTGAAGCTTTCTTT. Protein sequence: CASSVETLNTEAFF.

This chain links TRBV19 with TRBJ1-5; D gene unclear. The germline V gene encodes CDR1 LNHDA and CDR2 SQIVND (reference sequence). The CDR3 extends over 16 amino acids. Trimming removed 7 bases from V and 4 bases from J, with 20 bases in between. CDR3 bases: TGTGCCAGTAAGAGTTCCATGCGGGGAAGGAATCAGCCCCAGCATTTT. Amino acid sequence: CASKSSMRGRNQPQHF.

This chain joins TRBV5-4 and TRBJ2-1; perhaps TRBD1 as D (5 bases). The CDR3 loop spans 15 amino acids. The V gene lost 0 bases and the J gene lost 1 base, with 8 bases spanning the gap. Per the germline V gene, CDR1 is SGHNT and CDR2 is YYREEE (reference sequence). CDR3 amino acids: CASSLGRESYNEQFF. Here the CDR3 DNA reads TGTGCCAGCAGCTTGGGCAGGGAATCCTACAATGAGCAGTTCTTC. The entire variable domain, with the rest obtained from reference TRBV5-4 and TRBJ2-1, is as follows: ETGVTQSPTHLIKTRGQQVTLRCSSQSGHNTVSWYQQALGQGPQFIFQYYREEENGRGNFPPRFSGLQFPNYSSELNVNALELDDSALYLCASSLGRESYNEQFFGPGTRLTVL.

CDR3 region: CASSLGREYSYTF. DNA of the CDR3: TGTGCCAGCAGCTTAGGGAGGGAATATAGCTACACCTTC. The V call is TRBV7-9, the J call TRBJ1-2; D call uncertain. This CDR3 has 13 amino acids. Trimming shortened V by 1 base and J by 9 bases, and 12 bases separated the two germline ends. CDR1 is SEHNR, CDR2 FQNEAQ, per germline (reference sequence). Based on the CDR3 plus reference TRBV7-9 and TRBJ1-2, the full variable domain is DTGVSQNPRHKITKRGQNVTFRCDPISEHNRLYWYRQTLGQGPEFLTYFQNEAQLEKSRLLSDRFSAERPKGSFSTLEIQRTEQGDSAMYLCASSLGREYSYTFGSGTRLTVV.

This clone was detected once. V is TRBV5-1 and J is TRBJ2-1, with D possibly matching TRBD1 (6 bases). Germline loops: CDR1 SGHRS, CDR2 YFSETQ. The length of the CDR3 is 15 residues. The ends were cut back, 2 bases at V and 4 bases at J, with 13 bases in the middle. CDR3 bases: TGCGCCAGCAGCTTAGGGGGAGAGAGGTACAATGAGCAGTTCTTC. Its protein product is CASSLGGERYNEQFF.

This sequence joins TRBV13 and TRBJ2-5, with 7 bases lining up with TRBD1. Near its end, the DNA agrees better with TRBJ2-7, so the J call may be wrong. CDR3 length: 14 amino acids. CDR1 PRHDT and CDR2 FYEKMQ come from the germline V gene (reference sequence). The CDR3 loop is CASSLGRQGDEQYF. CDR3 coding DNA: TGTGCCAGCAGCTTAGGCCGACAGGGAGACGAGCAGTACTTC.

This clone appeared once. The V call is TRBV4-2, the J call TRBJ2-7; TRBD2 matches 8 bases. The CDR3 extends over 15 amino acids. Germline loops: CDR1 LGHNA, CDR2 YNFKEQ. J gave up 4 bases and V 1 base, and 6 bases lay outside the gene matches. CDR3 DNA sequence: TGTGCCAGCAGCCAAGGAGGCGGGGGGCGGTACGAGCAGTACTTC. It codes for CASSQGGGGRYEQYF.

This clone showed up just a few times. This chain uses TRBV6-6 with TRBJ1-2; D might be TRBD1 (6 bases). The V gene's germline CDR1 is MNHNY and CDR2 SVGAGI (reference sequence). CDR3 length: 13 amino acids. Trimming took 6 bases from V and 4 from J, leaving 12 bases between them. CDR3 region: CASRTGVSYGYTF. In nucleotides, the CDR3 is TGTGCCAGCAGGACAGGAGTTAGCTATGGCTACACCTTC.

V gene TRBV7-9 combines with J gene TRBJ1-1; D possibly corresponds to TRBD1 (5 bases). V gave up 7 bases and J gave up 7 bases, with 16 bases separating them. Germline V gene sequence: CDR1 SEHNR, CDR2 FQNEAQ (reference sequence). The CDR3 consists of 13 residues. CDR3 amino acids: CASKTSGGDEAFF. The CDR3 DNA sequence: TGTGCCAGCAAGACTTCGGGGGGAGATGAAGCTTTCTTT.

This chain uses TRBV14 with TRBJ2-4; 7 positions match TRBD2. Germline values: CDR1 SGHDN, CDR2 FVKESK. The CDR3 covers 17 residues. J lost 0 bases, V lost 1 base, and 6 bases had no gene match. DNA of the CDR3: TGTGCCAGCAGCCAAGTGGGGAGGGGATTAGCCAAAAACATTCAGTACTTC. This translates into CASSQVGRGLAKNIQYF.

The chain couples TRBV6-1 to TRBJ2-7, with 7 bases that match TRBD2. The V gene's germline CDR1 is MNHNS and CDR2 SASEGT. The CDR3 spans 16 residues. The junction had 13 bases not matched to a gene; V was cut back by 1 base and J by 7 bases. As DNA, the CDR3 is TGTGCCAGCAGTGAAGGCCATGGCCTAGCGGCGTATGAGCAGTACTTC. This sequence encodes CASSEGHGLAAYEQYF.

The chain has TRBV5-1 and TRBJ1-1, with TRBD1 as a possible D gene (6 bases). Germline loops: CDR1 SGHRS, CDR2 YFSETQ. The CDR3 is made up of 18 amino acids. V was clipped by 3 bases and J by 5 bases, with 26 bases between them. The CDR3 nucleotides are TGCGCCAGCAGCTCCCTACCCGGGGAGGGGGAGGAAGGAACTGAAGCTTTCTTT. Protein sequence: CASSSLPGEGEEGTEAFF.

The V and J genes are TRBV7-2 and TRBJ2-5; D is ambiguous. This CDR3 region has 13 residues. Germline V gene sequence: CDR1 SGHTA, CDR2 FQGNSA. V dropped 4 bases and J dropped 5 bases, with 11 bases sitting between them. CDR3 bases: TGTGCCAGCAGCTACCCCTCTATTGAGACCCAGTACTTC. Translating gives CASSYPSIETQYF.

This clone showed up just a few times. V gene TRBV11-3 combines with J gene TRBJ2-1, with TRBD2 identical over 10 bases. Germline loops: CDR1 SGHNT, CDR2 YENEEA. This CDR3 is 16 amino acids long. V was pared by 2 bases and J by 2 bases, with 3 bases of the junction left unmatched. This CDR3 is CASSLRTSGAYNEQFF. DNA for the CDR3: TGTGCCAGCAGCTTACGGACTAGCGGCGCCTACAATGAGCAGTTCTTC.

This clone occurred once. The chain has TRBV25-1 and TRBJ2-7, with 9 bases aligning to TRBD1. The CDR3 is made up of 18 amino acids. The V and J ends lost 2 bases and 2 bases, in that order; junction bases with no gene match: 13. The germline V gene encodes CDR1 MGHDK and CDR2 SYGVNS. CDR3 sequence: CASSEGVVYGTGTYEQYF. The CDR3, as DNA: TGTGCCAGCAGTGAAGGGGTCGTGTACGGGACAGGGACCTACGAGCAGTACTTC.

The chain recombines TRBV14 with TRBJ2-3; no clear D. Germline V CDR1 and CDR2: SGHDN, FVKESK. Trimming left V 3 bases short and J 7 bases short, with 8 bases between. CDR3 size: 12 residues. This chain's CDR3 is CASSQLLNTQYF. DNA for the CDR3: TGTGCCAGCAGCCAGTTACTTAATACGCAGTATTTT.

The chain is built from TRBV9 and TRBJ2-3; 11 nucleotides agree with TRBD2. Trimming removed 0 bases from V and 5 bases from J; junction bases left unmatched: 8. The CDR3 has 17 amino acids. Germline CDR1 and CDR2: SGDLS and YYNGEE. The CDR3 spells CASSVASSGGVKDTQYF. The CDR3 coding sequence is TGTGCCAGCAGCGTAGCTAGTAGCGGGGGGGTCAAAGATACGCAGTATTTT.

The chain carries TRBV2 and TRBJ1-6; TRBD1 might be the D (5 bases). This CDR3 comprises 13 residues. Trimming took 4 bases from V and 6 from J, leaving 7 bases between them. The germline gives CDR1 SNHLY, CDR2 FYNNEI. In DNA form, the CDR3 reads TGTGCCAGCAGTGTACAGGTTAATTCACCCCTCCACTTT. It yields the protein CASSVQVNSPLHF.

The table lists this clone with a count of one. The chain joins TRBV7-2 to TRBJ2-5; weak D call: TRBD2 (6 bases). Germline V gives CDR1 SGHTA, CDR2 FQGNSA. The CDR3 consists of 15 residues. Trimming removed 1 base at V and 5 bases at J, with 14 bases between. The CDR3 DNA follows: TGTGCCAGCAGCTTAGTGAGGGGAGGCCTGGAGACCCAGTACTTC. Amino acid sequence: CASSLVRGGLETQYF.

This clone was counted once. The chain joins TRBV6-6 to TRBJ1-1, with D tentatively TRBD1 (5 bases). Germline V gene data show CDR1 as MNHNY and CDR2 as SVGAGI (reference sequence). Trimming cost V 2 bases and J 0 bases, with 7 bases left between them. The CDR3 contains 14 residues. In nucleotides, the CDR3 is TGTGCCAGCAGTTACAAGACAGTGAACACTGAAGCTTTCTTT. Translation: CASSYKTVNTEAFF.